Listed below are T cell receptor beta chains from one sample, sequenced in a study of cytomegalovirus exposure and HLA in healthy donors. TCRdb keeps only in-frame clones here, not all; method: immunoSEQ multiplex PCR. The profile shows approximately 67,000 clones, roughly nine tenths of them singletons. Material: PBMCs. The origin of the receptors is a woman in her twenties or thirties in good health and CMV-seropositive. Each CDR3 is given with its conserved first and last residue. D genes are given only for firm matches. Not every row has a clone size; where given, it reads once, few, many or a size class.

TGTGCCAGCAGCGTAGCCCCGGACAGTTTGAACACTGAAGCTTTCTTT CASSVAPDSLNTEAFF TRBJ1-1 . . TRBV9
TGTGCCAGCAGTGGCAGACTGAGGGAAGAGACCCAGTACTTC CASSGRLREETQYF TRBJ2-5 . . TRBV28
TGCGCCAGCAGTCAGATCCCGCCAGGGGGCTGGACTGAAGCTTTCTTT CASSQIPPGGWTEAFF TRBJ1-1 . TRBD1 TRBV23-1
TGCGCCAGCAGCTTGCCAGGGGCGAACACCGGGGAGCTGTTTTTT CASSLPGANTGELFF TRBJ2-2 . . TRBV5-1
TGTGCCAGCAGGGGCCAACTAGATTGGACTAAGGATGAGCAGTTCTTC CASRGQLDWTKDEQFF TRBJ2-1 . . TRBV2
TGCGCCAGCAGCCACCTAGGGACTAGGGAGGGTGTGCAGTACTTC CASSHLGTREGVQYF TRBJ2-5 . TRBD2 TRBV4-1
TGTGCTAGTGGTTTGGGGCCTTTCGTTGAGCAGTTCTTC CASGLGPFVEQFF TRBJ2-1 . . TRBV12-5
TGTGCCAGCAGCCCAAGTAGCTCCTACAATGAGCAGTTCTTC CASSPSSSYNEQFF TRBJ2-1 . . TRBV7-2
TGCGCCAGCAGCTTGGGGGGGACAGGGGACTACGAGCAGTACTTC CASSLGGTGDYEQYF TRBJ2-7 . TRBD1 TRBV5-1
TGTGCCAGTAGTACGTGGGACAGGAATGAAGCTTTCTTT CASSTWDRNEAFF TRBJ1-1 . TRBD1 TRBV19
TGTGCCAGTAGTATAGGCGGGATACCGGGCTCCTACGAGCAGTACTTC CASSIGGIPGSYEQYF TRBJ2-7 . . TRBV19
TGCGCCAGCAGTCAATCGCTGTGCTCGAGTAGCGGGCACTACGAGCAGTACTTC CASSQSLCSSSGHYEQYF TRBJ2-7 . TRBD2 TRBV23-1
TGCGCCAGCAGCCCGACAGGGCAGAATGAAAAACTGTTTTTT CASSPTGQNEKLFF TRBJ1-4 . TRBD1 TRBV5-1
TGCGCCAGCAGCTTGGGGGGACAGGGATACACAGATACGCAGTATTTT CASSLGGQGYTDTQYF TRBJ2-3 . TRBD1 TRBV5-1
TGTGCCAGCAGCCCCGGGAGCTCAGTCCCGTCGGCCCAGTACTTC CASSPGSSVPSAQYF TRBJ2-5 . . TRBV7-6
TGCGCCAGCAAGACTAGCGGGGTTTACAATGAGCAGTTCTTC CASKTSGVYNEQFF TRBJ2-1 once TRBD2 TRBV10-2